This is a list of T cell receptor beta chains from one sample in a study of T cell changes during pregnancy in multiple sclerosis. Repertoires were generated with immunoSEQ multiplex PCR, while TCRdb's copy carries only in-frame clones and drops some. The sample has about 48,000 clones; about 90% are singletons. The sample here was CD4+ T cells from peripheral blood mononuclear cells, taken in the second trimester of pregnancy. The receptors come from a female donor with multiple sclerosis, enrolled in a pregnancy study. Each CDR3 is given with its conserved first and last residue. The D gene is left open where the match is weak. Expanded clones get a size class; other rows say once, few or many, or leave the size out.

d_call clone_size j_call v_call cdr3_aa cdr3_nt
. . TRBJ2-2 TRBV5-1 CATLGEDTGELFF TGCGCCACCCTCGGGGAGGACACCGGGGAGCTGTTTTTT
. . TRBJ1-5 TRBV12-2 CASRRTGVYQPQHF TGTGCAAGTCGCCGGACAGGGGTTTATCAGCCCCAGCATTTT
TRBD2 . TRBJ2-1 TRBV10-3 CAIRPSGSVYNEQFF TGTGCCATCAGGCCTAGCGGGAGTGTTTACAATGAGCAGTTCTTC
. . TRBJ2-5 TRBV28 CASSLWAGVVETQYF TGTGCCAGCAGTTTATGGGCAGGGGTTGTGGAGACCCAGTACTTC
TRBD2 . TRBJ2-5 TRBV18 CASSPLLAEKETQYF TGTGCCAGCTCACCCCTCCTAGCGGAGAAAGAGACCCAGTACTTC
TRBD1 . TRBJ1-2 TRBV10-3 CAISGDRDNNYGYTF TGTGCCATCAGTGGGGACAGGGACAATAACTATGGCTACACCTTC
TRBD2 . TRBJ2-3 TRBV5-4 CASSSAGGGTDTQYF TGTGCCAGCAGCTCAGCGGGAGGTGGCACAGATACGCAGTATTTT
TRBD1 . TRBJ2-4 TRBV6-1 CASSPGQGNTIQYF TGTGCCAGCAGCCCGGGACAGGGTAACACCATTCAGTACTTC
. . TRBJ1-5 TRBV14 CASSHGGGNQPQHF TGTGCCAGCAGCCATGGGGGGGGGAATCAGCCCCAGCATTTT
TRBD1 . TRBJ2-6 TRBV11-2 CASSEQGTGANVLTF TGTGCCAGCAGCGAACAGGGGACTGGGGCCAACGTCCTGACTTTC
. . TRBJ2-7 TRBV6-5 CASTLTALSYEQYF TGTGCCAGCACCCTTACAGCTCTCTCCTACGAGCAGTACTTC
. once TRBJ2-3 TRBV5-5 CASSPGATSTDTQYF TGTGCCAGCAGCCCAGGGGCCACTAGCACAGATACGCAGTATTTT
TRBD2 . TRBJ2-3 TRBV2 CASSPSGREGGTDTQYF TGTGCCAGCAGCCCCAGCGGGAGGGAGGGCGGCACAGATACGCAGTATTTT
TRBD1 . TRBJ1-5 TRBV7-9 CASSPLDREGWPQHF TGTGCCAGCAGCCCTTTAGACAGGGAAGGTTGGCCCCAGCATTTT
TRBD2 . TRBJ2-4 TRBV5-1 CASSLGSSGELNIQYF TGCGCCAGCAGCTTGGGTTCTAGCGGGGAACTGAACATTCAGTACTTC
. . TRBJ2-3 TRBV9 CASSVAESTDTQYF TGTGCCAGCAGCGTAGCGGAGAGCACAGATACGCAGTATTTT
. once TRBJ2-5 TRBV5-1 CASSLASGMGETQYF TGCGCCAGCAGCTTGGCCTCGGGAATGGGAGAGACCCAGTACTTC
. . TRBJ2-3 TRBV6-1 CASSEVAGLTDTQYF TGTGCCAGCAGTGAAGTGGCAGGGTTGACAGATACGCAGTATTTT
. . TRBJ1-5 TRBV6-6 CASVRGGQLRNQPQHF TGTGCCAGCGTAAGGGGTGGACAGCTTCGAAATCAGCCCCAGCATTTT
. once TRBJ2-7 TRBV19 CASSPQTGSTSYEQYF TGTGCCAGTAGTCCTCAGACAGGATCAACCTCCTACGAGCAGTACTTC
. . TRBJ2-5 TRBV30 CAWSVLSTKTQYF TGTGCCTGGAGTGTATTATCCACAAAGACCCAGTACTTC
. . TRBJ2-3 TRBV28 CASTLPRAYGSTDTQYF TGTGCCAGCACCCTCCCCAGGGCGTACGGGAGCACAGATACGCAGTATTTT
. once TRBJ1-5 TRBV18 CASSGGENQPQHF TGTGCCAGCTCAGGTGGGGAGAATCAGCCCCAGCATTTT
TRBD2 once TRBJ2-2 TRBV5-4 CASSSPPGGPTAGELFF TGTGCCAGCAGCTCCCCCCCGGGAGGGCCAACCGCTGGGGAGCTGTTTTTT
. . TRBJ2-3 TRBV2 CASNSGSDTQYF TGTGCCAGCAATTCAGGGTCAGATACGCAGTATTTT
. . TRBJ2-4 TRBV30 CAWSMGGLAKNIQYF TGTGCCTGGAGTATGGGGGGTCTAGCCAAAAACATTCAGTACTTC
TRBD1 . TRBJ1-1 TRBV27 CASSKTGGKVEAFF TGTGCCAGCAGTAAAACAGGGGGAAAGGTTGAAGCTTTCTTT